These 3 T cell receptor beta chains were sequenced from one sample in a study of blood T cell repertoires in COVID-19. Libraries were prepared by immunoSEQ multiplex PCR; TCRdb keeps only in-frame clonotypes and omits some of them. The table includes around 210,000 clones, around 88% detected once. The sequenced sample consisted of peripheral blood. These receptors all stem from a man between 18 and 35 years old with active or convalescent COVID-19.

Many counts were recorded for this clone. The DNA for the CDR3 is TGTGCCAGCAGCCGGGGACTCCTCTACAATGAGCAGTTCTTC. Translating gives CASSRGLLYNEQFF. The chain joins TRBV7-2 to TRBJ2-1; possible D gene TRBD2, 6 bases. This CDR3 region has 14 residues. Germline V gene lookup returns CDR1 SGHTA and CDR2 FQGNSA. Trimming removed 5 bases at V and 3 bases at J, with 11 bases between.

In its sample, this clone was seen once. The genes are TRBV4-2 and TRBJ1-5; a possible D gene is TRBD1 (5 bases). CDR1 is LGHNA, CDR2 YNFKEQ, per germline. This CDR3 spans 15 amino acids. Trimming stripped 0 bases from V and 7 bases from J, with 13 bases between. CDR3 region: CASSQDGGGGQPQHF. The DNA of the CDR3 is TGTGCCAGCAGCCAAGATGGGGGGGGAGGGCAGCCCCAGCATTTT.

As regards this clone: Other DNA sequences of this sample code for an identical CDR3. This chain joins TRBV3-1 (or the pseudogene TRBV3-2) and TRBJ2-5; no clear D. Trimming removed 4 bases at V and 2 bases at J, with 8 bases between. The CDR3 contains 13 residues. The germline V gene encodes CDR1 LGHDT and CDR2 YNNKEL (reference sequence). This CDR3 is CASSPTGQETQYF. The CDR3 region has the DNA TGTGCCAGCAGCCCGACCGGGCAAGAGACCCAGTACTTC.